This T cell receptor beta chain was sequenced during a study of blood T cells in healthy people across ages. Overall study findings and caveats: A roughly linear fall in TCR beta diversity per million T cells was seen with increasing age.

The CDR3 consists of 15 residues. From germline, CDR1 is KGHSH and CDR2 LQKENI. Trimming cost V 5 bases and J 7 bases; bases outside gene matches: 9. About this clonotype itself: What it binds is unknown.

For the second PCR, which ran for 7 to 11 cycles, a sample-barcoded 5' primer and a J-beta primer mix were used. TCRdb called the 5' RACE reads again in MiXCR, with one record for every CDR3 protein. The table has fewer than 1,200,000 distinct CDR3 sequences, around 27% seen once. The same sample was also used in a study of T cells of mothers and their children.

This chain links TRBV18 with TRBJ2-2; TRBD1 agrees at 8 bases. The source material was blood. The receptor was derived from a girl aged 2 to 9 in good health. The DNA of the CDR3 is TGTGCCAGCTCATCACAGGACAGGGCCGACGGGGAGCTGTTTTTT. It translates to CASSSQDRADGELFF.